This T cell receptor beta chain emerged from a study of blood T cell repertoires in COVID-19. Clones were read by immunoSEQ multiplex PCR, and TCRdb kept only the in-frame ones, dropping some. The sample has some 250,000 clones; approximately 84% are singletons. Per the germline V gene, CDR1 is MDHEN and CDR2 is SYDVKM. This CDR3 has 12 amino acids. V was clipped by 6 bases and J by 9 bases, with 12 bases between them. The specimen sequenced was PBMCs or T cells enriched from blood (not recorded which). The chain combines TRBV28 with TRBJ2-1; D unclear. The receptor comes from a man in his forties or fifties who had recovered from COVID-19. The CDR3 DNA reads TGTGCCAGCAGGCCGCCGCTCGGTGAGCAGTTCTTC. This sequence encodes CASRPPLGEQFF.